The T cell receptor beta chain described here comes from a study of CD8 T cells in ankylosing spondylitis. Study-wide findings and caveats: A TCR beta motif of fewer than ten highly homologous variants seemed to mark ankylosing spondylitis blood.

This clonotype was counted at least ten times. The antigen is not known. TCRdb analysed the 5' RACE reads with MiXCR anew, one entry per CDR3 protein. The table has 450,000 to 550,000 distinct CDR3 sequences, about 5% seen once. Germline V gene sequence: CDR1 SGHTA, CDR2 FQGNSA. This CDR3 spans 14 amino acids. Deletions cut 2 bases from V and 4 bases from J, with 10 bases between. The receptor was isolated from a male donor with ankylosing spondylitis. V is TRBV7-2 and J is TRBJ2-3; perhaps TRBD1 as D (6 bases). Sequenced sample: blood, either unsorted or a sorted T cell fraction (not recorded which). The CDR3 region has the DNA TGTGCCAGCAGCTTATCAGGGGTGGCAGATACGCAGTATTTT. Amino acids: CASSLSGVADTQYF.